The rows below give T cell receptor beta chains drawn from one sample of a study of response to subunit inactivated influenza vaccine. TCRdb independently ran MiXCR on the RT-PCR reads; one entry per CDR3 protein. Of more than 450,000 distinct CDR3 sequences in the sample, around 8% were seen once. The source was PBMCs from blood, collected roughly 24 months after vaccination. All receptors come from a man aged 50-75 years who received an inactivated influenza vaccine. The CDR3 runs from the conserved cysteine through the conserved F or W.

j_gene | v_gene | CDR3aa
TRBJ2-5 | TRBV11-2 | CASSLDLGQGFDF
TRBJ2-1 | TRBV27 | CASSGANRFAGNEQFF
TRBJ2-1 | TRBV7-2 | CASSLVSSVTSEQFF
TRBJ2-3 | TRBV9 | CASSVEERRTDTQYF
TRBJ2-1 | TRBV5-4 | CASSPVLYNEQFF
TRBJ1-4 | TRBV4-3 | CASSQVDTWGEKLFF
TRBJ2-3 | TRBV5-1 | CASSSTTGSTDTQYF
TRBJ1-2 | TRBV4-3 | CASSQGGPGLKHDGYTF
TRBJ2-7 | TRBV10-3 | CAISGSGTSLYEQYF
TRBJ2-2 | TRBV5-5 | CASSETGSDTGELFF
TRBJ1-4 | TRBV7-2 | CASSFGTVEKLFF
TRBJ2-7 | TRBV24-1 | CATRAGTHKEQYF
TRBJ2-2 | TRBV20-1 | CSARGWAYTGELFF
TRBJ2-1 | TRBV20-1 | CSAPASSYNEQFF
TRBJ2-6 | TRBV3-1 | CASSQGTRANVLTF
TRBJ1-1 | TRBV30 | CAWGPQGTEAFF
TRBJ2-1 | TRBV5-5 | CASSGTGVGVQFF
TRBJ2-3 | TRBV4-3 | CASSQEQGWTDTQYF
TRBJ2-5 | TRBV7-9 | CASSSTMGTQYF
TRBJ2-7 | TRBV3-1 | CASSRNSGGHTYEQYF
TRBJ2-1 | TRBV11-2 | CASSRSGDRANEQFF
TRBJ1-5 | TRBV12-3/TRBV12-4 | CASTLSPPVGPQHF
TRBJ2-7 | TRBV29-1 | CSGVWPGEQYF
TRBJ2-7 | TRBV4-2 | CASSQDPTVSYEQYF